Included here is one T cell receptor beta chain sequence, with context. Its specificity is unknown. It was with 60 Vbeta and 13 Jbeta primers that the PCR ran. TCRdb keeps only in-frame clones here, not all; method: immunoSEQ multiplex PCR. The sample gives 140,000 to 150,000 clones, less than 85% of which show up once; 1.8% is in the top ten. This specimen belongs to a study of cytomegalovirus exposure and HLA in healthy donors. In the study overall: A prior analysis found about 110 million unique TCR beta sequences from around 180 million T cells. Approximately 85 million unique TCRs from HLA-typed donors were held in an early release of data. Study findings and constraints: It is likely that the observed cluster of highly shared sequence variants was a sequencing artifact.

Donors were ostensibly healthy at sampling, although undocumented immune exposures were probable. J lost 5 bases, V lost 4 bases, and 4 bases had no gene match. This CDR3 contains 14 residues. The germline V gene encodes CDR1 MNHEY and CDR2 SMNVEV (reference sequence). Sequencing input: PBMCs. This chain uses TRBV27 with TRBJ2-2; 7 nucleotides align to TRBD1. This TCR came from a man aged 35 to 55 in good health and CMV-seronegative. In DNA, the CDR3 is TGTGCCAGCAGTTCGACAGGGCGTACCGGGGAGCTGTTTTTT. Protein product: CASSSTGRTGELFF.